The 4 T cell receptor beta chains below were found in one sample sequenced in a study of monozygotic twins with inflammatory bowel disease. TCRdb reprocessed the 5' RACE reads and stores each CDR3 protein as one record, lacking DNA. This sample lists about 210,000 distinct CDR3 sequences; its ten largest clones have 1.6%. The specimen was blood. These receptors came from a human donor with ulcerative colitis or Crohn's disease, or a healthy co-twin of an affected twin (not recorded which).

The rearrangement joins TRBV3-1 to TRBJ1-4. This CDR3 has 14 amino acids. The germline CDR1 and CDR2 sequences are LGHDT and YNNKEL (reference sequence). This CDR3 reads CASSQGSTNEKLFF.

The CDR3: CSARPLGGSYEQYF. The gene calls are TRBV20-1 and TRBJ2-7; TCRdb reports TRBD1, a call that lacks DNA to check it against. The germline V gene encodes CDR1 DFQATT and CDR2 SNEGSKA (reference sequence). This CDR3 has 14 residues.

This chain links TRBV3-1 with TRBJ1-2. The germline gives CDR1 LGHDT, CDR2 YNNKEL (reference sequence). CDR3 length: 13 residues. The CDR3 is CASSQEGRRSYTF.

V usage is TRBV6-5 and J usage is TRBJ2-1; without DNA, the TCRdb call of TRBD1 cannot be checked. The CDR3 contains 15 residues. Germline CDR1 is MNHEY and CDR2 is SVGAGI. Here the CDR3 reads CASSSRDGRYNEQFF.